These T cell receptor beta chains were read from a single sample in a study of post-analysis software for immune sequencing data. TCRdb analysed the PCR reads with MiXCR anew, one entry per CDR3 protein. This table has 500,000 to 600,000 distinct CDR3 sequences, roughly two fifths appearing once. Sequencing input: blood. These receptor sequences come from a girl between 5 and 17 years old with multiple sclerosis. Each CDR3 is given with its conserved first and last residue. Fields, in order: clone size, J gene, D gene, V gene, CDR3 protein, CDR3 DNA. The D gene is left open where the match is weak. Expanded clones are given a class, and other clones once, few, many or no size at all.

clone_size: few
j_call: TRBJ1-4
d_call: TRBD1
v_call: TRBV7-9
cdr3_aa: CASSFSGTGNGEKLFF
cdr3_nt: TGTGCCAGCAGCTTCTCCGGGACAGGGAATGGTGAAAAACTGTTTTTT

clone_size: NA
j_call: TRBJ2-1
d_call: TRBD2
v_call: TRBV12-3/TRBV12-4
cdr3_aa: CASRPTSGRSYNEQFF
cdr3_nt: TGTGCCAGCAGACCGACTAGCGGGAGGAGTTACAATGAGCAGTTCTTC

clone_size: few
j_call: TRBJ2-1
d_call: TRBD2
v_call: TRBV12-3/TRBV12-4
cdr3_aa: CASSWTSDYNEQFF
cdr3_nt: TGTGCCAGCAGCTGGACTAGCGATTACAATGAGCAGTTCTTC

clone_size: few
j_call: TRBJ1-2
d_call: NA
v_call: TRBV12-3/TRBV12-4
cdr3_aa: CASSHTRGSHYGYTF
cdr3_nt: TGTGCCAGCAGCCATACCCGGGGGTCTCACTATGGCTACACCTTC

clone_size: once
j_call: TRBJ1-4
d_call: NA
v_call: TRBV7-9
cdr3_aa: CASSVDGLNEKLFF
cdr3_nt: TGTGCCAGCAGCGTGGACGGATTAAATGAAAAACTGTTTTTT

clone_size: NA
j_call: TRBJ2-7
d_call: NA
v_call: TRBV10-3
cdr3_aa: CATSVGYEQYF
cdr3_nt: TGTGCCACCAGTGTAGGCTACGAGCAGTACTTC

clone_size: NA
j_call: TRBJ2-3
d_call: TRBD2
v_call: TRBV20-1
cdr3_aa: CSAPLAGTSTDTQYF
cdr3_nt: TGCAGTGCCCCCTTAGCGGGGACCAGCACAGATACGCAGTATTTT

clone_size: NA
j_call: TRBJ2-7
d_call: NA
v_call: TRBV5-1
cdr3_aa: CASSLSLADFSYEQYF
cdr3_nt: TGCGCCAGCAGCTTGAGCCTAGCCGATTTCTCCTACGAGCAGTACTTC

clone_size: NA
j_call: TRBJ2-1
d_call: TRBD2
v_call: TRBV5-1
cdr3_aa: CASSLDTARGLAGIPSYNEQFF
cdr3_nt: TGCGCCAGCAGCTTGGATACTGCCCGGGGACTAGCGGGAATACCCTCTTACAATGAGCAGTTCTTC

clone_size: NA
j_call: TRBJ2-7
d_call: NA
v_call: TRBV12-3/TRBV12-4
cdr3_aa: CASSPWDSGKDEQYF
cdr3_nt: TGTGCCAGCAGTCCTTGGGACTCCGGTAAAGACGAGCAGTACTTC

clone_size: NA
j_call: TRBJ2-7
d_call: NA
v_call: TRBV3-1
cdr3_aa: CASKEGSENEQYF
cdr3_nt: TGTGCCAGCAAGGAGGGATCGGAGAACGAGCAGTACTTC

clone_size: NA
j_call: TRBJ2-3
d_call: NA
v_call: TRBV27
cdr3_aa: CASSLSVKGATDTQYF
cdr3_nt: TGTGCCAGCAGTTTATCAGTCAAGGGCGCAACAGATACGCAGTATTTT